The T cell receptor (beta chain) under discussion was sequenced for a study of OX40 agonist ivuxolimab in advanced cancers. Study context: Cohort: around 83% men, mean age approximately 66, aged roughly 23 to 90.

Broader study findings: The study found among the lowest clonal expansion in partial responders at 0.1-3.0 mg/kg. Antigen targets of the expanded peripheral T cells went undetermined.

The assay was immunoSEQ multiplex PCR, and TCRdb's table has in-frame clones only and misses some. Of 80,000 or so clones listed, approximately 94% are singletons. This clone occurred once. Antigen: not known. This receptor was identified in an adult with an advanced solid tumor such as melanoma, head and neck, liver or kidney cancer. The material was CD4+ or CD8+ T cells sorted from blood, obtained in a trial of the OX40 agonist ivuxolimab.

The CDR3 region has the DNA TGTGCCAGCTGCCCCGGGACAGGGGGCAGGGAGCAGTACTTC. This encodes CASCPGTGGREQYF. V usage is TRBV9 and J usage is TRBJ2-7; TRBD1 aligns across 12 bases. Trimming at V came to 7 bases and at J to 7 bases, leaving 9 bases not matched to a gene. CDR3 length equals 14 residues. Germline V gene lookup returns CDR1 SGDLS and CDR2 YYNGEE.